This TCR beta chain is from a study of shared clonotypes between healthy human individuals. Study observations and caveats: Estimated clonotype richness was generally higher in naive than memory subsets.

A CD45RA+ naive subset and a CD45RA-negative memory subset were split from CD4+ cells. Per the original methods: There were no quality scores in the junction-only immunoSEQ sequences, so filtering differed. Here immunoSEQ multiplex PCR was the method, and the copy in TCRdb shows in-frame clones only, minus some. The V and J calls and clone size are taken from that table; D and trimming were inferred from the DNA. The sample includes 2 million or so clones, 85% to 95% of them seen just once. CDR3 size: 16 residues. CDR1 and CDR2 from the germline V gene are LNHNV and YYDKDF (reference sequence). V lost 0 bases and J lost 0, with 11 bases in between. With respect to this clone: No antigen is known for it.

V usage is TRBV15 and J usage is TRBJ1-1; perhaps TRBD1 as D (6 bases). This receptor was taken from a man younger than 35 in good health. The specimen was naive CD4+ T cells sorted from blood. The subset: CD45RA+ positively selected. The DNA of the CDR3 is TGTGCCACCAGCAGAGATCCCGACAGGATGAACACTGAAGCTTTCTTT. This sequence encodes CATSRDPDRMNTEAFF.